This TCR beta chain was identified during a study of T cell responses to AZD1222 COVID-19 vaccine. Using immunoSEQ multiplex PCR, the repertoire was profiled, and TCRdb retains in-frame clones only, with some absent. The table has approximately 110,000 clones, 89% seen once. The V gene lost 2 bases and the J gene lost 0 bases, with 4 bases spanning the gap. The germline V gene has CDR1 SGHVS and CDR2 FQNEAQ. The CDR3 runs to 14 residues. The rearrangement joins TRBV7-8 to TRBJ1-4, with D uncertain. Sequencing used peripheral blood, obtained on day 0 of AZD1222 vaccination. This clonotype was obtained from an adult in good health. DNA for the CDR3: TGTGCCAGCAGCTTACTTGCAACTAATGAAAAACTGTTTTTT. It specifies CASSLLATNEKLFF.